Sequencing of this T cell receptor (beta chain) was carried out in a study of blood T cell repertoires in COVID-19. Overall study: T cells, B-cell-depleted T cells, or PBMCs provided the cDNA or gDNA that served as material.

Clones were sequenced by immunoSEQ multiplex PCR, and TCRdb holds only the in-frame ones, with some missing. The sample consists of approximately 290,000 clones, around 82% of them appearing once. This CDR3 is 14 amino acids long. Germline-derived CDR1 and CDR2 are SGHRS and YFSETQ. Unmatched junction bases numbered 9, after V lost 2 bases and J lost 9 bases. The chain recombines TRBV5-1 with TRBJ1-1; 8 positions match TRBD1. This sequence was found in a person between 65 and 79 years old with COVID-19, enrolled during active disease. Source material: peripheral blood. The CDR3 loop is CASSFADRDSQAFF. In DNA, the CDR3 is TGCGCCAGCAGCTTCGCGGACAGGGATTCTCAAGCTTTCTTT. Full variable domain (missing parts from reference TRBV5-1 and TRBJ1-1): KAGVTQTPRYLIKTRGQQVTLSCSPISGHRSVSWYQQTPGQGLQFLFEYFSETQRNKGNFPGRFSGRQFSNSRSEMNVSTLELGDSALYLCASSFADRDSQAFFGQGTRLTVV.